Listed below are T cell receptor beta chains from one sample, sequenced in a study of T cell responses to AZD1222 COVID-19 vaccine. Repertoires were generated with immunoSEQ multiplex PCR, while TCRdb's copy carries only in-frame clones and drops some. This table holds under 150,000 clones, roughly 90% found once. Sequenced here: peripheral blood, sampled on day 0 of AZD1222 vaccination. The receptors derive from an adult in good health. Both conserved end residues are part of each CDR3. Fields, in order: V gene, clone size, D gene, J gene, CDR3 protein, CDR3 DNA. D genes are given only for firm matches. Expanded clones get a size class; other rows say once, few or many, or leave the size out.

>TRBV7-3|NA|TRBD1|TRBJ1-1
CASREGQENTEAFF
TGTGCCAGCAGGGAGGGACAGGAGAACACTGAAGCTTTCTTT
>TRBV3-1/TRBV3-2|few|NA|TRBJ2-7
CASSQDRAGRQYF
TGTGCCAGCAGCCAAGATCGGGCAGGCCGACAGTACTTC
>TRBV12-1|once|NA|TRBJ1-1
CASSFVGTGRTEAFF
TGTGCCAGCAGCTTTGTCGGGACAGGGAGGACTGAAGCTTTCTTT
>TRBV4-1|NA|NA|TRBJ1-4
CASSQDPRGDPEKLFF
TGCGCCAGCAGCCAAGATCCTAGAGGGGATCCTGAAAAACTGTTTTTT
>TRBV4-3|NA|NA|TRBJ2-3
CASSGRGDTQYF
TGCGCCAGCAGCGGACGGGGAGATACGCAGTATTTT
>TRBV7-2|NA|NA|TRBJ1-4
CASSLEYSNEKLFF
TGTGCCAGCAGCTTAGAGTACTCTAATGAAAAACTGTTTTTT
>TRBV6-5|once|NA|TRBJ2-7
CASRARRPSYEQYF
TGTGCCAGCAGGGCGCGACGGCCGTCCTACGAGCAGTACTTC
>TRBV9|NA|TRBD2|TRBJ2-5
CASSVETSGPQETQYF
TGTGCCAGCAGCGTAGAGACTAGCGGGCCGCAAGAGACCCAGTACTTC
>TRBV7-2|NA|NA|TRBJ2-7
CASSLITTSSYEQYF
TGTGCCAGCAGCTTAATTACGACTAGCTCCTACGAGCAGTACTTC
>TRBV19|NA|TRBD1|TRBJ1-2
CASIQTGAYGYTF
TGTGCCAGTATCCAGACAGGGGCCTATGGCTACACCTTC
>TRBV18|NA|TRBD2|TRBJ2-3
CASSSQPGLAGGTGMADTQYF
TGTGCCAGCTCATCACAACCGGGACTAGCGGGAGGAACCGGGATGGCAGATACGCAGTATTTT
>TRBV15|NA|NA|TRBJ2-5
CATSRVAGLTSKTQYF
TGTGCCACCAGCAGAGTTGCGGGGCTTACTTCCAAGACCCAGTACTTC
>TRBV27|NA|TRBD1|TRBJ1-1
CASSPETGGSTEAFF
TGTGCCAGCAGTCCCGAGACAGGGGGCTCCACTGAAGCTTTCTTT
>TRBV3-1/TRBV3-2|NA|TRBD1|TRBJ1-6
CASSQARGDSPLHF
TGTGCCAGCAGCCAAGCCAGGGGGGATTCACCCCTCCACTTT
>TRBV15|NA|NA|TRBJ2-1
CATSRGRTDYNEQFF
TGTGCCACCAGCAGAGGACGAACGGATTACAATGAGCAGTTCTTC
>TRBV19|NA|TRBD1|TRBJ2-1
CASGPLLAGGNEQFF
TGTGCCAGTGGACCGCTACTGGCAGGGGGCAATGAGCAGTTCTTC
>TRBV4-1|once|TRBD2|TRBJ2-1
CASSPEGSDAGGLQFF
TGCGCCAGCAGCCCAGAGGGGTCAGATGCGGGAGGGCTTCAGTTCTTC
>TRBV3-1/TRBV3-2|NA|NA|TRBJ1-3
CASSQSTGNRYF
TGTGCCAGCAGCCAATCGACTGGCAACAGGTATTTT
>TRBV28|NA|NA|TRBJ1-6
CASSPPLGMFSPLHF
TGTGCCAGCAGCCCGCCCTTGGGAATGTTTTCACCCCTCCACTTT
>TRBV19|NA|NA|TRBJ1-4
CASRGTVTTNEKLFF
TGTGCCAGCCGTGGGACGGTCACAACTAATGAAAAACTGTTTTTT
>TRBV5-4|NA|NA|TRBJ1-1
CASSLAGAPTEAFF
TGTGCCAGCAGCTTGGCGGGGGCCCCTACTGAAGCTTTCTTT
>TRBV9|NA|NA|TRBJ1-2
CASSVGETVLYGYTF
TGTGCCAGCAGCGTAGGGGAGACAGTACTCTATGGCTACACCTTC
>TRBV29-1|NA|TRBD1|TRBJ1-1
CSVQRQGDTEAFF
TGCAGCGTTCAGAGACAGGGGGACACTGAAGCTTTCTTT
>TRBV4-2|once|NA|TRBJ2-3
CASSPLGTDTQYF
TGTGCCAGCAGCCCTCTGGGCACAGATACGCAGTATTTT
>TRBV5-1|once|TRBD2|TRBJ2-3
CASSLAAGVGDTQYF
TGCGCCAGCAGCTTGGCAGCGGGAGTTGGAGATACGCAGTATTTT
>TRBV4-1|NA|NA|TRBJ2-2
CASSERTAANTGELFF
TGCGCCAGCAGCGAAAGGACGGCCGCGAACACCGGGGAGCTGTTTTTT
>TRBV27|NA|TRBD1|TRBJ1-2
CASSRDSSLYGYTF
TGTGCCAGCTCCCGGGACAGCTCCCTTTATGGCTACACCTTC
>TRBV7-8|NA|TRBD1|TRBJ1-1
CASSSDRAVTTEAFF
TGTGCCAGCAGCTCGGACAGGGCAGTTACGACTGAAGCTTTCTTT
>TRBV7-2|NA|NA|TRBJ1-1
CASSSHRRTNTEAFF
TGTGCCAGCAGCTCCCATCGTCGGACTAACACTGAAGCTTTCTTT
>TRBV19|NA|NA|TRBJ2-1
CASNRAPTINEQFF
TGTGCCAGTAATCGGGCCCCCACCATCAATGAGCAGTTCTTC
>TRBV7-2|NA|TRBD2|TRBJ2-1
CASSSGLAYNEQFF
TGTGCCAGCAGCTCGGGACTAGCTTACAATGAGCAGTTCTTC
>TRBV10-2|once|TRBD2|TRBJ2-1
CASSESIWSSWLAGETTDNEQFF
TGCGCCAGCAGTGAGTCGATTTGGAGTTCCTGGCTAGCGGGAGAGACTACGGACAATGAGCAGTTCTTC
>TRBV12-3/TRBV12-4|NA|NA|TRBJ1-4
CASRGGRNEKLFF
TGTGCCAGCAGGGGGGGACGGAATGAAAAACTGTTTTTT
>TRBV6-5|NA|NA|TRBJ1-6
CASSYEPGPNSPLHF
TGTGCCAGCAGTTACGAGCCAGGGCCTAATTCACCCCTCCACTTT
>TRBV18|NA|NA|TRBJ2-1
CASSPNILDTSYNEQFF
TGTGCCAGCTCACCAAACATTCTTGACACCTCCTACAATGAGCAGTTCTTC